This TCR beta chain was identified in a study of control samples from healthy donors and cancer patients. This CDR3 spans 15 amino acids. Germline CDR1 reads SGHRS; CDR2 reads YFSETQ. V lost 0 bases to trimming and J lost 4 bases; unmatched junction nucleotides: 6. Sequencing used immunoSEQ multiplex PCR; TCRdb keeps in-frame clones, though not all of them. The table has fewer than 200,000 clones, 90% to 95% seen once. This receptor was taken from a man aged 25-45 years in good health. Sequencing was performed on blood. The V gene is TRBV5-1, the J gene TRBJ2-7; 8 nucleotides line up with TRBD2. The CDR3 region is CASSLDTGGPYEQYF. The CDR3 DNA is TGCGCCAGCAGCTTGGATACGGGAGGGCCGTACGAGCAGTACTTC.